This TCR beta chain was sequenced during a study of spatial heterogeneity in lung cancer. Time point denoted: sample taken at primary tumor resection. Extraction of whole RNA from tumor, nontumor lung or frozen PBMC preceded unsorted sequencing. 72 TRACERx patients with early, untreated non-small cell lung cancer donated samples. The CDR3 is 17 residues long. Trimming at V came to 3 bases and at J to 3 bases, leaving 10 bases not matched to a gene. From germline, CDR1 is SGHAT and CDR2 FQNNGV. A unique molecular identifier was attached to every TCR cDNA molecule. TCRdb processed the 5' RACE reads anew with MiXCR; each CDR3 protein has one entry. The sample lists 82,000 or so distinct CDR3 sequences, over 9.5% occurring once.

The sequence came from a male donor with early-stage non-small cell lung cancer. V is TRBV11-2 and J is TRBJ2-7; 11 nucleotides line up with TRBD2. The sequencing here drew on PBMCs, taken at surgery. CDR3 amino acids: CASSLGALAGGFYEQYF. CDR3 DNA: TGTGCCAGCAGCTTGGGGGCCCTAGCGGGGGGTTTCTACGAGCAGTACTTC. Full variable domain (outside the CDR3, taken from reference TRBV11-2 and TRBJ2-7): EAGVAQSPRYKIIEKRQSVAFWCNPISGHATLYWYQQILGQGPKLLIQFQNNGVVDDSQLPKDRFSAERLKGVDSTLKIQPAKLEDSAVYLCASSLGALAGGFYEQYFGPGTRLTVT.